Presented here are 8 T cell receptor beta chains from one specimen sequenced in a study of blood T cells in healthy people across ages. A J-beta primer mix and a sample-barcoded 5' primer were used in a second PCR of roughly 6 to 12 cycles. TCRdb re-analysed the 5' RACE reads in MiXCR, keeping a single row per CDR3 protein. This repertoire shows 350,000 to 450,000 distinct CDR3 sequences, 45% to 65% found once; its top ten account for 51%. The sample comprised blood. The source of these receptors is a man aged 55 to 70 in good health.

There are many counts of this clonotype. The V and J genes are TRBV3-1 and TRBJ2-7; D is perhaps TRBD2 (5 bases). V was shortened by 1 base and J by 3 bases, with 13 bases between the two germline ends. The CDR3 runs 15 residues. The germline gives CDR1 LGHDT, CDR2 YNNKEL (reference sequence). DNA for the CDR3: TGTGCCAGCAGCCAAGTGGCGGGCAGCTTCTACGAGCAGTACTTC. Its translation: CASSQVAGSFYEQYF.

The rearrangement joins TRBV7-2 to TRBJ2-5, with no clear D. The germline CDR1 and CDR2 sequences are SGHTA and FQGNSA. The CDR3 runs to 15 residues. Trimming left V 2 bases short and J 1 base short, with 11 bases between. CDR3 sequence (DNA): TGTGCCAGCAGCTTACCTATTGCTTTCCAAGAGACCCAGTACTTC. Translating it yields CASSLPIAFQETQYF. Supplemented by reference TRBV7-2 and TRBJ2-5, the full variable domain reads GAGVSQSPSNKVTEKGKDVELRCDPISGHTALYWYRQSLGQGLEFLIYFQGNSAPDKSGLPSDRFSAERTGGSVSTLTIQRTQQEDSAVYLCASSLPIAFQETQYFGPGTRLLVL.

This clonotype has only a few counts. The rearrangement joins TRBV7-2 to TRBJ2-1, with 10 bases lining up with TRBD1. Germline loops: CDR1 SGHTA, CDR2 FQGNSA. After removal of 1 base from V and 8 bases from J, the junction contained 5 bases not matched to a gene. The CDR3 length is 15 residues. The CDR3 loop reads CASSLVGQGGDEQFF. The DNA of the CDR3 is TGTGCCAGCAGCTTAGTAGGACAGGGGGGCGATGAGCAGTTCTTC. The variable domain in full, completed from reference TRBV7-2 and TRBJ2-1, reads GAGVSQSPSNKVTEKGKDVELRCDPISGHTALYWYRQSLGQGLEFLIYFQGNSAPDKSGLPSDRFSAERTGGSVSTLTIQRTQQEDSAVYLCASSLVGQGGDEQFFGPGTRLTVL.

The chain carries TRBV30 and TRBJ2-3; D gene uncertain. The germline CDR1 and CDR2 sequences are GTSNPN and SVGIG (reference sequence). CDR3 size: 10 residues. The V end lost 7 bases, the J end lost 2 bases, and 4 bases lay between the germline ends. The CDR3 coding sequence is TGTGCCTCCCTCACAGATACGCAGTATTTT. Protein sequence: CASLTDTQYF.

This clonotype was detected once. The rearrangement joins TRBV5-1 to TRBJ1-1; tentative D call: TRBD1 (6 bases). The germline CDR1 and CDR2 sequences are SGHRS and YFSETQ. This CDR3 has 13 amino acids. The ends were cut back, 4 bases at V and 5 bases at J, with 12 bases in the middle. The CDR3 DNA follows: TGCGCCAGCAGCCGCGAAGGGGGTACTGAAGCTTTCTTT. Residues: CASSREGGTEAFF.

The chain has TRBV6-2 or TRBV6-3 and TRBJ1-2, with a possible D match to TRBD1 (5 bases). The CDR3 has 15 amino acids. Germline V gives CDR1 MNHEY, CDR2 SVGEGT. The germline V and J ends were trimmed by 2 bases and 5 bases, with 15 bases remaining between them. The CDR3 region is CASSYAGDVRYGYTF. CDR3 in DNA: TGTGCCAGCAGTTACGCGGGGGACGTGAGATATGGCTACACCTTC.

V gene TRBV10-3 combines with J gene TRBJ2-3; TRBD2 matches 7 bases. Germline lookup yields CDR1 ENHRY and CDR2 SYGVKD. CDR3 length: 13 amino acids. V dropped 3 bases and J dropped 10; count of bases not matched to a gene: 7. The CDR3 region has the DNA TGTGCCATCAGTGACCTGACTAGCCGGGCGCAGTATTTT. It translates to CAISDLTSRAQYF.

The genes are TRBV15 and TRBJ1-2, with D perhaps TRBD1 (6 bases). Per germline, CDR1 LNHNV and CDR2 YYDKDF (reference sequence). Trimming left V 5 bases short and J 2 bases short, with 12 bases between. This CDR3 is 14 amino acids long. CDR3: CATSPRTENYGYTF. CDR3 sequence (DNA): TGTGCCACCAGCCCTCGGACAGAAAACTATGGCTACACCTTC.